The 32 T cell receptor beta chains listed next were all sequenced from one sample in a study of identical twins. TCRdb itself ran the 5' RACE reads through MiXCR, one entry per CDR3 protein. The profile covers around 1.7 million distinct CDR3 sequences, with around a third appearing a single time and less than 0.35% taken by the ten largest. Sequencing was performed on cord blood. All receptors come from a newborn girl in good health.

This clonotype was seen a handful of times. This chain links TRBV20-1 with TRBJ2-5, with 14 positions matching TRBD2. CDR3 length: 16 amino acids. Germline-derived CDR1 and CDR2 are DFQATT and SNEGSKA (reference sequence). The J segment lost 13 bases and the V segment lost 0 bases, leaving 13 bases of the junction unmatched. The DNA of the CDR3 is TGCAGTGCTAGAGATCCCCCGGGACTAGCGGGGGCCCCTTTGTACTTC. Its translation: CSARDPPGLAGAPLYF.

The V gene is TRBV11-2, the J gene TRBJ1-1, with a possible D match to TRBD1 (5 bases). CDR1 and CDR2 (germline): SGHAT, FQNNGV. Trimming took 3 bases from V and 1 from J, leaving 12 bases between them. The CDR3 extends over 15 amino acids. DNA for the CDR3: TGTGCCAGCAGCTTCAGACGGGGCACGAACACTGAAGCTTTCTTT. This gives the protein CASSFRRGTNTEAFF.

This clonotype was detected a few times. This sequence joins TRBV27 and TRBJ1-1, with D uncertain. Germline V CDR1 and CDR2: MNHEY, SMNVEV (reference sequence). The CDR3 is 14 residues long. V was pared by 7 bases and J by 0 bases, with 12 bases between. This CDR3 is CASTWSYMNTEAFF. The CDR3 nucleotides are TGTGCCAGCACCTGGTCCTACATGAACACTGAAGCTTTCTTT.

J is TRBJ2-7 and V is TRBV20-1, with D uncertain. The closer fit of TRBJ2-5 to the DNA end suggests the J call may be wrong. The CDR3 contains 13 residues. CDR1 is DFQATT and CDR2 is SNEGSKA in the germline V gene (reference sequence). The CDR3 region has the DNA TGCAGTGCTAGAGAGGGGTCCGTAGGGACCCAGTACTTC. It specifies CSAREGSVGTQYF.

The CDR3 loop is CASSRKAVEYF. The CDR3 DNA follows: TGTGCCAGCAGTAGAAAAGCCGTCGAGTACTTC. The V and J genes are TRBV6-6 and TRBJ2-4; D is ambiguous. The CDR3 sequence is 11 residues long. CDR1 MNHNY and CDR2 SVGAGI come from the germline V gene (reference sequence). V was trimmed by 5 bases and J by 14 bases, leaving 13 bases between them.

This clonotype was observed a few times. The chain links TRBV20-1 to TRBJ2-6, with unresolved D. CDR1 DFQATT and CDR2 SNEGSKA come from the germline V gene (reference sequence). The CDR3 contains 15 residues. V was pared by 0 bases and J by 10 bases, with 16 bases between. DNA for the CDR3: TGCAGTGCTAGAGATCTGACCCTAGTTTCAAACGTCCTGACTTTC. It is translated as CSARDLTLVSNVLTF.

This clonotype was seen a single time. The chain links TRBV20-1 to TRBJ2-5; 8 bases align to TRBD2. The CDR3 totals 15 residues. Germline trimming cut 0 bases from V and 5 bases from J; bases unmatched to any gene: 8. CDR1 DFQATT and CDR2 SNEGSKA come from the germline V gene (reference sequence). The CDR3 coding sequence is TGCAGTGCTAGAGATCCCGGGGGGGGGCGTGAGACCCAGTACTTC. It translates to CSARDPGGGRETQYF.

The CDR3 DNA reads TGTGCCAGCAGCCACCGACTTCCCCCAGAGACCCAGTACTTC. Protein product: CASSHRLPPETQYF. The chain carries TRBV3-1 and TRBJ2-7, with D uncertain. The J call could be wrong; TRBJ2-5 is a better fit for the DNA end. In germline, CDR1 is LGHDT, CDR2 YNNKEL (reference sequence). The CDR3 sequence is 14 residues long.

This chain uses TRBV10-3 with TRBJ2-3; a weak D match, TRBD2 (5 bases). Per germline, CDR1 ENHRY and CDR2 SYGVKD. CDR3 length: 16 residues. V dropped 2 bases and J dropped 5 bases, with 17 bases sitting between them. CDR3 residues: CAISEGVRGRGDTQYF. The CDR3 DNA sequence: TGTGCCATCAGTGAGGGGGTTCGCGGGCGTGGAGATACGCAGTATTTT.

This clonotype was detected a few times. CDR3 in amino acids: CASSRDRGRHTQYF. CDR3 in DNA: TGTGCCAGCAGCCGGGACAGGGGGCGTCATACGCAGTATTTT. The chain joins TRBV14 to TRBJ2-3; TRBD1 agrees at 12 bases. Germline V CDR1 and CDR2: SGHDN, FVKESK. The V gene end was trimmed by 4 bases and the J gene end by 7 bases; junction bases not matched to a gene: 3. The CDR3 is 14 residues long. The whole variable domain, remainder taken from reference TRBV14 and TRBJ2-3, is EAGVTQFPSHSVIEKGQTVTLRCDPISGHDNLYWYRRVMGKEIKFLLHFVKESKQDESGMPNNRFLAERTGGTYSTLKVQPAELEDSGVYFCASSRDRGRHTQYFGPGTRLTVL.

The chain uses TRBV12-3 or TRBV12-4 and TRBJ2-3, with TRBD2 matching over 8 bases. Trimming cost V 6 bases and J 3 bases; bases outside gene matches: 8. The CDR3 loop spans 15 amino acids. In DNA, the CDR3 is TGTGCCAGCAGATTTAGCGGGGTGATAACAGATACGCAGTATTTT. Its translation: CASRFSGVITDTQYF.

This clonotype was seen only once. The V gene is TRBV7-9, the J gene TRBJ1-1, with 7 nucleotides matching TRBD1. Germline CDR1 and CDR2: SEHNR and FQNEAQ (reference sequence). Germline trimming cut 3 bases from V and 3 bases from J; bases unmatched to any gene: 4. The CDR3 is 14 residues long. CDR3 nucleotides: TGTGCCAGCAGCTTGGAGGGGGCTTACACTGAAGCTTTCTTT. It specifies CASSLEGAYTEAFF. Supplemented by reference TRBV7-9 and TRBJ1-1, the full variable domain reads DTGVSQNPRHKITKRGQNVTFRCDPISEHNRLYWYRQTLGQGPEFLTYFQNEAQLEKSRLLSDRFSAERPKGSFSTLEIQRTEQGDSAMYLCASSLEGAYTEAFFGQGTRLTVV.

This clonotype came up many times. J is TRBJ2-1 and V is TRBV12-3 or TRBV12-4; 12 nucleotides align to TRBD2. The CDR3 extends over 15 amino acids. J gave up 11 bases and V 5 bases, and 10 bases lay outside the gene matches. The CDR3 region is CASSPPGLAGPKQFF. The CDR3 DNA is TGTGCCAGCAGTCCACCGGGACTAGCGGGTCCCAAGCAGTTCTTC.

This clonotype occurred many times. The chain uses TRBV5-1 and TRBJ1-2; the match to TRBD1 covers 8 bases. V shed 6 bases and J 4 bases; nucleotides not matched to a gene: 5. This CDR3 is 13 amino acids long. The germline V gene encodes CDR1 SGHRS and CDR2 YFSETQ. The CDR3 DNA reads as TGCGCCAGCAAGGGACAGGTGATCTATGGCTACACCTTC. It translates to CASKGQVIYGYTF.

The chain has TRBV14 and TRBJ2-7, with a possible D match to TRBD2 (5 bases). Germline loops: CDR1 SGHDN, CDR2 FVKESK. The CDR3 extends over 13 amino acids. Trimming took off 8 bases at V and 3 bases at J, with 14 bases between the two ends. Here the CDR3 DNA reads TGTGCCAGCGAGGGAGAGGGTGTCTACGAGCAGTACTTC. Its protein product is CASEGEGVYEQYF. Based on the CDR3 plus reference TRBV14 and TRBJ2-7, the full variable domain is EAGVTQFPSHSVIEKGQTVTLRCDPISGHDNLYWYRRVMGKEIKFLLHFVKESKQDESGMPNNRFLAERTGGTYSTLKVQPAELEDSGVYFCASEGEGVYEQYFGPGTRLTVT.

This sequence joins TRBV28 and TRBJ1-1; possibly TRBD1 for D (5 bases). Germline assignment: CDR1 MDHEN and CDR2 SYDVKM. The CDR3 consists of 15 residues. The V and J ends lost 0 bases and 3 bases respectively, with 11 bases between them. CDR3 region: CASSLWARQHTEAFF. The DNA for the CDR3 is TGTGCCAGCAGTTTATGGGCTCGACAGCACACTGAAGCTTTCTTT.

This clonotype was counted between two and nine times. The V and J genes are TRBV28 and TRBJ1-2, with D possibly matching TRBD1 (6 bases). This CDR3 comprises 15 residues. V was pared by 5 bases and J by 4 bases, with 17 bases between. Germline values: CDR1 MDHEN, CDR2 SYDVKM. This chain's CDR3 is CASSPEVDSSYGYTF. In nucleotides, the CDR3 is TGTGCCAGCAGTCCTGAGGTGGACAGTTCCTATGGCTACACCTTC.

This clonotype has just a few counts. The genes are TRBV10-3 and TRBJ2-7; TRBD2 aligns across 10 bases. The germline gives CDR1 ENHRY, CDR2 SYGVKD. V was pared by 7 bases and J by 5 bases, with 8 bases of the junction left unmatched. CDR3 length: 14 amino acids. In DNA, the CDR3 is TGTGCCATCACCCCTAGCGGGAGCTGGAACGAGCAGTACTTC. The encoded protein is CAITPSGSWNEQYF.

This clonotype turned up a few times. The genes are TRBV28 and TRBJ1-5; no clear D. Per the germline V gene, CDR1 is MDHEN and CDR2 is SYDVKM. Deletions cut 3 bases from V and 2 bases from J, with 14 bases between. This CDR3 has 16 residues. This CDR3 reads CASSFWAASGNQPQHF. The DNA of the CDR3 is TGTGCCAGCAGTTTTTGGGCAGCCTCGGGCAATCAGCCCCAGCATTTT. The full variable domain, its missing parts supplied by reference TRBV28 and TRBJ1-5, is DVKVTQSSRYLVKRTGEKVFLECVQDMDHENMFWYRQDPGLGLRLIYFSYDVKMKEKGDIPEGYSVSREKKERFSLILESASTNQTSMYLCASSFWAASGNQPQHFGDGTRLSIL.

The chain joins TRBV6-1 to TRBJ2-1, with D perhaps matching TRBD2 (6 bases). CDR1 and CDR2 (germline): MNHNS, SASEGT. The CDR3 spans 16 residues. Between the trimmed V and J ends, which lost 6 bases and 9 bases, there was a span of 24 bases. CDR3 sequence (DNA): TGTGCCAGCAGGAAACCGGGACTGGAGGAAGTCGGTGAGCAGTTCTTC. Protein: CASRKPGLEEVGEQFF.

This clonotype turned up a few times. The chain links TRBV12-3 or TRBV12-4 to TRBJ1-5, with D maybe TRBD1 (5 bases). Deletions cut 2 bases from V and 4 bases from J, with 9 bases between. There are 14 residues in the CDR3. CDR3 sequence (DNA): TGTGCCAGCAGTTTAAGGACATCAAATCAGCCCCAGCATTTT. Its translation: CASSLRTSNQPQHF.

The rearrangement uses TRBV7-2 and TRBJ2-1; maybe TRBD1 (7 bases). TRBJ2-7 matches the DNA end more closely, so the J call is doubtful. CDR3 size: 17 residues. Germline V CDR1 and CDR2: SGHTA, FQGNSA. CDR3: CASSLFLWAGGYNEQYF. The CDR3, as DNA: TGTGCCAGCAGCTTATTTCTCTGGGCAGGGGGGTACAATGAGCAGTACTTC.

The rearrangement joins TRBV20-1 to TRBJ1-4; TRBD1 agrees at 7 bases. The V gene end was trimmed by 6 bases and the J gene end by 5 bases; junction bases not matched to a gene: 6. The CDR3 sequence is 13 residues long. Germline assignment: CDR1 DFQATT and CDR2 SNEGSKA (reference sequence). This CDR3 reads CSALQGLNEKLFF. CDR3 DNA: TGCAGTGCCCTACAGGGGTTAAATGAAAAACTGTTTTTT.

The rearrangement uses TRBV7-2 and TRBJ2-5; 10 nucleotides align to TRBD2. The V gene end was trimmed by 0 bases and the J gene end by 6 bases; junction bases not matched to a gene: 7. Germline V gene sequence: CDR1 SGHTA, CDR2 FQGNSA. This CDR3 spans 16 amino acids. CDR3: CASSLASGTSVQTQYF. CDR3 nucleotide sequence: TGTGCCAGCAGCTTAGCGAGCGGGACTAGCGTTCAGACCCAGTACTTC.

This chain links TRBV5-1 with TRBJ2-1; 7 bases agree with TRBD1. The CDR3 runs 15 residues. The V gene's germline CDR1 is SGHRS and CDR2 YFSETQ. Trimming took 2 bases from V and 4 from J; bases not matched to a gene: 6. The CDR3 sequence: CASSFPGTVYNEQFF. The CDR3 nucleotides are TGCGCCAGCAGCTTTCCCGGGACAGTATACAATGAGCAGTTCTTC.

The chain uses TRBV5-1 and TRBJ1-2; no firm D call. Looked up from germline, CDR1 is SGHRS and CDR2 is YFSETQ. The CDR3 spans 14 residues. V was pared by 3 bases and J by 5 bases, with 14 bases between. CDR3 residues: CASSSEVGRYGYTF. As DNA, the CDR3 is TGCGCCAGCAGCTCGGAAGTCGGGAGATATGGCTACACCTTC.

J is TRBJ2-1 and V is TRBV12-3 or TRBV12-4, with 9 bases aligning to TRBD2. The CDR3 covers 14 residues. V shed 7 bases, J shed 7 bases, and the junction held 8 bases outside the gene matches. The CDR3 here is CASNPGLASNEQFF. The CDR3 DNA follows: TGTGCCAGCAACCCGGGACTAGCATCGAATGAGCAGTTCTTC.

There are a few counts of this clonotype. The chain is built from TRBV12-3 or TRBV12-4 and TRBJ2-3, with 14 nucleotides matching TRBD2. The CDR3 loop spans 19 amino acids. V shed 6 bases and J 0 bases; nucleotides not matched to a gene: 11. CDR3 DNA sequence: TGTGCCAGCAGCCTTGGACTAGCGGGGGGTAGGGTCAGCACAGATACGCAGTATTTT. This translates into CASSLGLAGGRVSTDTQYF.

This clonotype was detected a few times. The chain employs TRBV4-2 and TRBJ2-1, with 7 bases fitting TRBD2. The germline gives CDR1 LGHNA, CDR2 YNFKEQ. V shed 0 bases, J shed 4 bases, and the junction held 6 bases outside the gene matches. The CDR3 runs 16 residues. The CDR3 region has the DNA TGTGCCAGCAGCCAAGAAGGCGGGGGTTCATACAATGAGCAGTTCTTC. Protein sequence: CASSQEGGGSYNEQFF.

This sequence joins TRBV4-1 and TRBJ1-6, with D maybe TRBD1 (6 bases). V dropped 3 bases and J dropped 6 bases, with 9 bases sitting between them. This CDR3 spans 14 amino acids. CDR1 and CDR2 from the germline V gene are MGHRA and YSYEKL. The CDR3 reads CASSHNRVNSPLHF. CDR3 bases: TGCGCCAGCAGCCATAACAGGGTTAATTCACCCCTCCACTTT.

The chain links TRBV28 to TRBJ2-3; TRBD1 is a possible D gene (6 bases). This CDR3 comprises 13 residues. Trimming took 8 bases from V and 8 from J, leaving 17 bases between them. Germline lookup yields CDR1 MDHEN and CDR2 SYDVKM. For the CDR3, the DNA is TGTGCCAGCGGCAGGGGCGACCGGGGTACGCAGTATTTT. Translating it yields CASGRGDRGTQYF.

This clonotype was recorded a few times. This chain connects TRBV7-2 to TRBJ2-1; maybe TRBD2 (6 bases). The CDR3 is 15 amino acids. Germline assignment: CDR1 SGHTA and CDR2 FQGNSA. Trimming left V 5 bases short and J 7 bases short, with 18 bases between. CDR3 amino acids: CASSPRLVFGNEQFF. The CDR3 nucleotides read TGTGCCAGCAGCCCCAGACTAGTGTTTGGGAATGAGCAGTTCTTC.